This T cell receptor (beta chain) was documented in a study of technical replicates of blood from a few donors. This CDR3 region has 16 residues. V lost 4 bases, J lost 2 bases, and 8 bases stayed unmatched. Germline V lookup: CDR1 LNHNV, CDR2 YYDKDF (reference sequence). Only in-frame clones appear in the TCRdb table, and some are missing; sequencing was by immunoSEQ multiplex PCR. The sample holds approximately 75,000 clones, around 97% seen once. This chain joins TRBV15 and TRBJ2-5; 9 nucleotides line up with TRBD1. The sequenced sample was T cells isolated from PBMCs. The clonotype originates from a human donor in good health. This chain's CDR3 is CATSIQDRGPQETQYF. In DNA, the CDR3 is TGTGCCACCAGCATACAGGACAGGGGTCCACAAGAGACCCAGTACTTC.